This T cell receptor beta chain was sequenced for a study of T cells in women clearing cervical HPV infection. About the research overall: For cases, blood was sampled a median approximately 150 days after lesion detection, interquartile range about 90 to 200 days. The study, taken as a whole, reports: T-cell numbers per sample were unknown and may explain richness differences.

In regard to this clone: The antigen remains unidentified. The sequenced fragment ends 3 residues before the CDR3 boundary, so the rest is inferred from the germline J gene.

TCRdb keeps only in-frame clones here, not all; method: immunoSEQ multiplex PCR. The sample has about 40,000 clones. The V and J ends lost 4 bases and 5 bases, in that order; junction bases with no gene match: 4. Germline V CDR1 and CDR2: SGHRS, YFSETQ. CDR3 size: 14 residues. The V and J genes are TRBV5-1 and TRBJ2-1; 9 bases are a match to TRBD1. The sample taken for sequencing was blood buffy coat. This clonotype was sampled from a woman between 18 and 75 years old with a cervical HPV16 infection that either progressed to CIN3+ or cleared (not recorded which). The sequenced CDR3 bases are TGCGCCAGCAGCGACTGGACAGGGGACAATGAG. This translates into CASSDWTGDNE. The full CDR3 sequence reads CASSDWTGDNEQFF. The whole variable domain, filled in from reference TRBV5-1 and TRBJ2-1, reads KAGVTQTPRYLIKTRGQQVTLSCSPISGHRSVSWYQQTPGQGLQFLFEYFSETQRNKGNFPGRFSGRQFSNSRSEMNVSTLELGDSALYLCASSDWTGDNEQFFGPGTRLTVL.